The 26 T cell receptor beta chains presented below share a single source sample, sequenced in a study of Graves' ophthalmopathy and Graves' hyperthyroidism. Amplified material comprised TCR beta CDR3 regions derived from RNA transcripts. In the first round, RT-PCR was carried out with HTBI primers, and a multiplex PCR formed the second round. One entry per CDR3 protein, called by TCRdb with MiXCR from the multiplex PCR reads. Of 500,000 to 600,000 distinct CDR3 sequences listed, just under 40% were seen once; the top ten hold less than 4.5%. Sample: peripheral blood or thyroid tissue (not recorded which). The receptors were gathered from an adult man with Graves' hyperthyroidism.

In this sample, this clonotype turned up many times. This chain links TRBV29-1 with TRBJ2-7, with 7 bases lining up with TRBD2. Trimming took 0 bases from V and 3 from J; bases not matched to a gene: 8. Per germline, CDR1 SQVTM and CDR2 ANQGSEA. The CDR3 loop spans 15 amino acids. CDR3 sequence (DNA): TGCAGCGTTGAAGATACGGGGCGGGGGAACTACGAGCAGTACTTC. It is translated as CSVEDTGRGNYEQYF.

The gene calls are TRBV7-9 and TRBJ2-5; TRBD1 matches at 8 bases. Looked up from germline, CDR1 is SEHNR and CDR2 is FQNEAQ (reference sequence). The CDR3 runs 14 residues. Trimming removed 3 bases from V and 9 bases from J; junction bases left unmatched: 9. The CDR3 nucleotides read TGTGCCAGCAGCTTCTCAGGGGGCAATCAGCCCCAGTACTTC. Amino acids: CASSFSGGNQPQYF.

This chain's CDR3 is CASSSSSGRVSTF. CDR3 sequence (DNA): TGTGCCAGCAGCTCCTCTAGCGGGAGGGTTAGCACCTTC. J is TRBJ1-2 and V is TRBV7-3; D gene unclear. Germline CDR1 SGHTA, CDR2 FQGTGA. Trimming left V 4 bases short and J 13 bases short, with 19 bases between. This CDR3 has 13 residues.

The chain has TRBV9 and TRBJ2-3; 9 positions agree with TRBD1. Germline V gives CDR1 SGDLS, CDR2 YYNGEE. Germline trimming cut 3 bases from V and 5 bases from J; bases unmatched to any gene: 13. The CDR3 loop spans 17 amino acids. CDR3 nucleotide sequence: TGTGCCAGCAGCGAGTACGGGGACAGGGACGGGATAGATACGCAGTATTTT. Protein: CASSEYGDRDGIDTQYF.

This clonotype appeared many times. The CDR3 nucleotides read TGTGCCACCAGTGATTTAGGGCGGCTTAATAGCAATCAGCCCCAGCATTTT. It is translated as CATSDLGRLNSNQPQHF. This chain connects TRBV24-1 to TRBJ1-5; D remains unclear. The V gene's germline CDR1 is KGHDR and CDR2 SFDVKD. The V gene lost 1 base and the J gene lost 0 bases, with 12 bases spanning the gap. This CDR3 comprises 17 residues.

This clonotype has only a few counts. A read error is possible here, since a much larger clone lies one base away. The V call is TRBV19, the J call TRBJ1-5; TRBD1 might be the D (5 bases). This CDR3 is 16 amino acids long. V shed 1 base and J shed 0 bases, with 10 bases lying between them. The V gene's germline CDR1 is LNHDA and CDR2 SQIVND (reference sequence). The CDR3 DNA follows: TGTGCCAGTAGTATAGTCGGGACCACTAGCAATCAGCCCCAGCATTTT. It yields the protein CASSIVGTTSNQPQHF.

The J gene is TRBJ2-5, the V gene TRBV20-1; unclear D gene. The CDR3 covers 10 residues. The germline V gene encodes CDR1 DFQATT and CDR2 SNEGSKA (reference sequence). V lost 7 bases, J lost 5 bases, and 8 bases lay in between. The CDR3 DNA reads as TGCAGTGAAGAGAGGGAGACCCAGTACTTC. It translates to CSEERETQYF.

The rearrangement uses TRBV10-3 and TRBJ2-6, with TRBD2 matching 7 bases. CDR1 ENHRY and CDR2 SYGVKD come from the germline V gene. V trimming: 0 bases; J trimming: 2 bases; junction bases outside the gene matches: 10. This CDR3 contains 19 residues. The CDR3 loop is CAISESGGYRGTGANVLTF. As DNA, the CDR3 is TGTGCCATCAGTGAGTCGGGAGGGTATAGGGGTACTGGGGCCAACGTCCTGACTTTC.

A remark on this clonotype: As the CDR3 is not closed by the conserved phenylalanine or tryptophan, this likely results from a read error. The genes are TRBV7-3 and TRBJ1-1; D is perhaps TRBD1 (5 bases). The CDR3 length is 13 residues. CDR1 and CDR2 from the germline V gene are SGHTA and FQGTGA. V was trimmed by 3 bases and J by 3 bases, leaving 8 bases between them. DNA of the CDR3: TGTGCCAGCAGCTTCGGGGCGGACACTGAAGCTTTCTTA. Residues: CASSFGADTEAFL.

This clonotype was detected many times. The chain's CDR3 is CASSWDRYQPQHF. CDR3 bases: TGTGCCAGCAGCTGGGACCGCTATCAGCCCCAGCATTTT. V usage is TRBV6-5 and J usage is TRBJ1-5, with D possibly being TRBD1 (5 bases). Germline lookup yields CDR1 MNHEY and CDR2 SVGAGI. The germline V and J ends were trimmed by 6 bases and 5 bases, with 11 bases remaining between them. This CDR3 has 13 residues.

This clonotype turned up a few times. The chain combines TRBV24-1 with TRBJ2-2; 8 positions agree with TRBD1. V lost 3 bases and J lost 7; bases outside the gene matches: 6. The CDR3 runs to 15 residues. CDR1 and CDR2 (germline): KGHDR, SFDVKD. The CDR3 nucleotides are TGTGCCACCAGTGATAATGACAGGGGCGTCGGGGAGCTGTTTTTT. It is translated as CATSDNDRGVGELFF.

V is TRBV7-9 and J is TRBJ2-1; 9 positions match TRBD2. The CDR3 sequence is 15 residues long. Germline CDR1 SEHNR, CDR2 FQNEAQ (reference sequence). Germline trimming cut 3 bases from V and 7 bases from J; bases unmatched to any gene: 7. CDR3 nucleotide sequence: TGTGCCAGCAGCTTGTGGCGGGGGGGCGTTAATGAGCAGTTCTTC. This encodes CASSLWRGGVNEQFF.

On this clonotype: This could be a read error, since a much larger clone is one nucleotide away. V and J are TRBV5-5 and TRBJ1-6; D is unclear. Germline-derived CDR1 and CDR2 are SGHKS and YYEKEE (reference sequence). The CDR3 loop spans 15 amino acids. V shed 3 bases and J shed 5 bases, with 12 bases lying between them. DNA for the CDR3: TGTGCCAGCAGCTCGAACCGGGCGAATAATTCACCCCTCCACTTT. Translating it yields CASSSNRANNSPLHF.

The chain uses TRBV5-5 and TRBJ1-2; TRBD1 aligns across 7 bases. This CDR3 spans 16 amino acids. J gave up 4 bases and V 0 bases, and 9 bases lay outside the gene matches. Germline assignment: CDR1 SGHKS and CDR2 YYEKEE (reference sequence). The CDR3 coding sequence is TGTGCCAGCAGCTTGGGGCCAGGGGACAGAACCTATGGCTACACCTTC. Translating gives CASSLGPGDRTYGYTF.

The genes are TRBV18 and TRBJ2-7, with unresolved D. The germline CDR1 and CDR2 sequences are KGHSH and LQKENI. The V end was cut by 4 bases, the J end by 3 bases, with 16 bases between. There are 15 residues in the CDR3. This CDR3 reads CASSRRSDWGYEQYF. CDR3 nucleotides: TGTGCCAGCTCACGTCGGAGTGACTGGGGCTACGAGCAGTACTTC. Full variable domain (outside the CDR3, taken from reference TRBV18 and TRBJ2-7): NAGVMQNPRHLVRRRGQEARLRCSPMKGHSHVYWYRQLPEEGLKFMVYLQKENIIDESGMPKERFSAEFPKEGPSILRIQQVVRGDSAAYFCASSRRSDWGYEQYFGPGTRLTVT.

In nucleotides, the CDR3 is TGTGCCAGCAGCGTAGATGGGCGCAGCTACGAGCAGTACTTC. The encoded protein is CASSVDGRSYEQYF. The rearrangement links TRBV9 to TRBJ2-7; no firm D call. This CDR3 has 14 amino acids. V lost 0 bases to trimming and J lost 3 bases, with 10 bases between them. Per germline, CDR1 SGDLS and CDR2 YYNGEE.

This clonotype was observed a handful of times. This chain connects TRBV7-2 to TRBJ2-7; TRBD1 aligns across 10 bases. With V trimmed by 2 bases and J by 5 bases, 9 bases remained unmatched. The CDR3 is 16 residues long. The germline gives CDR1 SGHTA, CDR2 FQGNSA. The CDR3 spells CASSLMGGQGVNEQYF. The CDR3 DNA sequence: TGTGCCAGCAGCTTAATGGGTGGACAGGGGGTAAACGAGCAGTACTTC.

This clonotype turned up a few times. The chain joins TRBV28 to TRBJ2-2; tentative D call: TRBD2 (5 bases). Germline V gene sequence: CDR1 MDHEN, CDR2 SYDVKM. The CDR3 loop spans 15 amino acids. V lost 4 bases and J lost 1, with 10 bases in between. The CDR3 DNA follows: TGTGCCAGCAGTTCCCCCGGGGTGAACACCGGGGAGCTGTTTTTT. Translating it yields CASSSPGVNTGELFF. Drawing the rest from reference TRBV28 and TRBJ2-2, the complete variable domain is DVKVTQSSRYLVKRTGEKVFLECVQDMDHENMFWYRQDPGLGLRLIYFSYDVKMKEKGDIPEGYSVSREKKERFSLILESASTNQTSMYLCASSSPGVNTGELFFGEGSRLTVL.

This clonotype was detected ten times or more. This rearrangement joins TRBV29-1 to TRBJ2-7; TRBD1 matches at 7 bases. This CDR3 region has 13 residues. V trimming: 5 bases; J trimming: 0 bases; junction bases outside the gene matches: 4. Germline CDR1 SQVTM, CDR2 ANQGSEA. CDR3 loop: CSVLTGPSYEQYF. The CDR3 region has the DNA TGCAGCGTTCTGACAGGGCCCTCCTACGAGCAGTACTTC.

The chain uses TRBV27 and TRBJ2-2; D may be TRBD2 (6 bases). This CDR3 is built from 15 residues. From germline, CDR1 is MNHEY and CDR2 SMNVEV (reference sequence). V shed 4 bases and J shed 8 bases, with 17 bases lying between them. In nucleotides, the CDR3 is TGTGCCAGCAGTTCCGGGACTGCTGTATTGGGGGAGCTGTTTTTT. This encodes CASSSGTAVLGELFF.

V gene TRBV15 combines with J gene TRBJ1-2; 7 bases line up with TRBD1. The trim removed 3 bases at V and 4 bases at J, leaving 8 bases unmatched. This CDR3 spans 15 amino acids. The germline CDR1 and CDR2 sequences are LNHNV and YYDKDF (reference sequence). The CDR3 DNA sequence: TGTGCCACCAGCAGCTCTCAGACAGGGACCTATGGCTACACCTTC. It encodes CATSSSQTGTYGYTF.

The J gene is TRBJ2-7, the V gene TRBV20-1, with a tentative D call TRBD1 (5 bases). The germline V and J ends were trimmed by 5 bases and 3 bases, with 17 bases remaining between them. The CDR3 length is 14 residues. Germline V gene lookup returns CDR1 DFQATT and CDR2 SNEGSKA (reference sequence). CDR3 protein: CSAGYGHSGYEQYF. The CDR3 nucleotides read TGCAGTGCTGGCTACGGACATTCTGGCTACGAGCAGTACTTC.

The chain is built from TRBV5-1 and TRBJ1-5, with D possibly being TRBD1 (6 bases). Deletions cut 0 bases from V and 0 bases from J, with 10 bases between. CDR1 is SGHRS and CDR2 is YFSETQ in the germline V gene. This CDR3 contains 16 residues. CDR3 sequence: CASSLGTASSNQPQHF. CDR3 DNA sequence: TGCGCCAGCAGCTTGGGGACAGCCAGTAGCAATCAGCCCCAGCATTTT.

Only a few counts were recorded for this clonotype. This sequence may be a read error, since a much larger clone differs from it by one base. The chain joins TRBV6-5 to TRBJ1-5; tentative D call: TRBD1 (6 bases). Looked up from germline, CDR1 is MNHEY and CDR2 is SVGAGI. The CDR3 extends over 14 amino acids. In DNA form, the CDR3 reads TGTACCATCAGTCCCGGGACAAACAATCAGCCCCAGCATTTT. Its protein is CTISPGTNNQPQHF.

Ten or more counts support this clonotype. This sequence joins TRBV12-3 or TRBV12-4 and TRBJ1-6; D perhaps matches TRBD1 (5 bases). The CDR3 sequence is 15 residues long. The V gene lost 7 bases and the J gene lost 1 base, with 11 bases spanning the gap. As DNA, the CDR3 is TGTGCCAGCACGGGGCTTCTTTCCTATAATTCACCCCTCCACTTT. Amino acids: CASTGLLSYNSPLHF.

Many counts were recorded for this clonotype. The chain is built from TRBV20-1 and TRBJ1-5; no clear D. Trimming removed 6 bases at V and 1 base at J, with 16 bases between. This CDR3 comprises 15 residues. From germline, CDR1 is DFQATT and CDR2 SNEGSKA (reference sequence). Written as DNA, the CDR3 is TGCAGTGCCGCTATGACCACTGACAGCAATCAGCCCCAGCATTTT. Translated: CSAAMTTDSNQPQHF.